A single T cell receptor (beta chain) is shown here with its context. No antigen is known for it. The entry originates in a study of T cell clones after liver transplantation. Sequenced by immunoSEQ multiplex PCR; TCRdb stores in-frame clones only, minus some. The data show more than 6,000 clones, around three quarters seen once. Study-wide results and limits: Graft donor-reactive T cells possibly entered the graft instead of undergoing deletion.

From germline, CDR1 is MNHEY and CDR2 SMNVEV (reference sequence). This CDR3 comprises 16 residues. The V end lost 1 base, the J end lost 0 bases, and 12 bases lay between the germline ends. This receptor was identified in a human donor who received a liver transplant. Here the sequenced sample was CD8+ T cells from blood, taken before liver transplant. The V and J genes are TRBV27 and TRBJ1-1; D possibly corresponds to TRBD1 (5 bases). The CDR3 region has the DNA TGTGCCAGCAGTTTATTGGGGGGGGGATTGAACACTGAAGCTTTCTTT. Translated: CASSLLGGGLNTEAFF.